This paragraph reports one T cell receptor beta chain. Using immunoSEQ multiplex PCR, the repertoire was profiled, and TCRdb retains in-frame clones only, with some absent. In the table there are about 60,000 clones, roughly 80% of which are singletons. The sort gate was single viable CD3+CD4+CD8-CD45RO+ cells for memory CD4+ T cells. This sample is part of a study of memory CD4+ T cells and cytomegalovirus serostatus. The germline V gene encodes CDR1 SGHVS and CDR2 FQNEAQ. V lost 5 bases and J lost 7; bases outside the gene matches: 12. The CDR3 has 18 residues. The chain uses TRBV7-8 and TRBJ2-2, with 14 bases that match TRBD2. The sample was memory CD4+ T cells from blood. This TCR was sampled from an adult in good health and CMV-seronegative. The CDR3 loop is CASSPSVGLAGVGGELFF. CDR3 DNA: TGTGCCAGCAGCCCCTCTGTGGGACTAGCGGGGGTGGGCGGGGAGCTGTTTTTT.